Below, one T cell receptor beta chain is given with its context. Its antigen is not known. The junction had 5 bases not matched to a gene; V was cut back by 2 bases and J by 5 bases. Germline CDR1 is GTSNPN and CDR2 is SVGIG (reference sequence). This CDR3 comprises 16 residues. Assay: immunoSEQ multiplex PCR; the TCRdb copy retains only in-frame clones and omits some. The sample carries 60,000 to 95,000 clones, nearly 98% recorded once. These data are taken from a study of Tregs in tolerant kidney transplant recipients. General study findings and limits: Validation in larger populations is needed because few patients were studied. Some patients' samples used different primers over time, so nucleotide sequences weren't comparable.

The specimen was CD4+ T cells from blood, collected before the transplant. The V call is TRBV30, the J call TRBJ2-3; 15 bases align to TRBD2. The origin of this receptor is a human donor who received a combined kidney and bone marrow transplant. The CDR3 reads CAWSIWTSGRGDTQYF. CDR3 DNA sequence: TGTGCCTGGAGTATTTGGACTAGCGGGAGGGGAGATACGCAGTATTTT.